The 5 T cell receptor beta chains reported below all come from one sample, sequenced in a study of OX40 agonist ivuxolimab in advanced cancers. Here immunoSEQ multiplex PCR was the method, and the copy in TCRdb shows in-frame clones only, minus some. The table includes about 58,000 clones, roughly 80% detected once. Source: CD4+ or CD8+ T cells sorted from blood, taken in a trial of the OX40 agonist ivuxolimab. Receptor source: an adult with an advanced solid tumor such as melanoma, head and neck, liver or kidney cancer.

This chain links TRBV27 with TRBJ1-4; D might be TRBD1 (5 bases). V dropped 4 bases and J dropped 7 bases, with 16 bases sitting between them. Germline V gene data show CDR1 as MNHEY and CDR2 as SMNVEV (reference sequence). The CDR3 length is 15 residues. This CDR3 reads CASSSNKEGIEKLFF. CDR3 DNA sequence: TGTGCCAGCAGTTCCAATAAAGAGGGGATTGAAAAACTGTTTTTT.

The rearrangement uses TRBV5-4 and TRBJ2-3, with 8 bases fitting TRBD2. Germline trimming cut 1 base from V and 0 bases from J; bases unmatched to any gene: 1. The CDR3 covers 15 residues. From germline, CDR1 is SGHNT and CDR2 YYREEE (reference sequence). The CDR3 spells CASSLSGGSTDTQYF. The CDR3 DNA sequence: TGTGCCAGCAGCTTGAGCGGGGGAAGCACAGATACGCAGTATTTT.

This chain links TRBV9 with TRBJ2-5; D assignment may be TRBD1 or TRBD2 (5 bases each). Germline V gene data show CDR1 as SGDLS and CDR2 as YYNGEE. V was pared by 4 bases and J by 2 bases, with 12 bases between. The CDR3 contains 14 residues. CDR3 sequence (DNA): TGTGCCAGCAGCCGGGACGGGTATCAAGAGACCCAGTACTTC. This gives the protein CASSRDGYQETQYF. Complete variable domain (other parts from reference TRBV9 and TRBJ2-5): DSGVTQTPKHLITATGQRVTLRCSPRSGDLSVYWYQQSLDQGLQFLIQYYNGEERAKGNILERFSAQQFPDLHSELNLSSLELGDSALYFCASSRDGYQETQYFGPGTRLLVL.

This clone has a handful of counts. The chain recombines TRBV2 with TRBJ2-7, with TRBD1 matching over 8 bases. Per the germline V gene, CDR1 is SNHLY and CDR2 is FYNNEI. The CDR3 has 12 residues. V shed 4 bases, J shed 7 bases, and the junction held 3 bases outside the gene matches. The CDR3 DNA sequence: TGTGCCAGCAGTGGGACAGGGCAAGAGCAGTACGTC. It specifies CASSGTGQEQYV.

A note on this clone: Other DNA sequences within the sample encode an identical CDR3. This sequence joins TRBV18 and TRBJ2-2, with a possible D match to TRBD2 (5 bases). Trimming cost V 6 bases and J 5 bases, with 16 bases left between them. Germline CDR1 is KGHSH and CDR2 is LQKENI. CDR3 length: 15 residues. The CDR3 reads CASSPQSGSTGELFF. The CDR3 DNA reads TGTGCCAGCTCCCCGCAATCGGGGAGTACCGGGGAGCTGTTTTTT.